This passage covers 12 T cell receptor beta chains from one sample sequenced in a study of cytomegalovirus exposure and HLA in healthy donors. PCR employed 60 Vbeta and 13 Jbeta primers. Sequenced by immunoSEQ multiplex PCR; TCRdb stores in-frame clones only, minus some. The table shows around 150,000 clones, with 75% occurring only once. Sequencing used PBMCs. The receptors derive from a young man in good health and CMV-seropositive.

A single count supports this clone. This rearrangement joins TRBV10-1 to TRBJ2-1; tentatively, D is TRBD1 (6 bases). Germline CDR1 reads WNHNN; CDR2 reads SYGVQD (reference sequence). The CDR3 is 16 residues long. V was clipped by 0 bases and J by 4 bases, with 13 bases between them. CDR3 region: CASSESIARGYNEQFF. CDR3 in DNA: TGCGCCAGCAGTGAGTCTATAGCCAGGGGTTACAATGAGCAGTTCTTC.

The rearrangement links TRBV28 to TRBJ1-2, with TRBD1 matching 10 bases. Germline lookup yields CDR1 MDHEN and CDR2 SYDVKM. V lost 8 bases, J lost 2 bases, and 5 bases stayed unmatched. The CDR3 contains 14 residues. CDR3 in DNA: TGTGCCAGCTCCGGGACAGGGGAAAACTATGGCTACACCTTC. Protein sequence: CASSGTGENYGYTF.

The genes are TRBV7-9 and TRBJ2-5, with TRBD1 identical over 8 bases. The V segment lost 3 bases and the J segment 5 bases; nucleotides outside the gene matches: 5. CDR1 is SEHNR and CDR2 is FQNEAQ in the germline V gene (reference sequence). The length of the CDR3 is 14 residues. This CDR3 is CASSFAAGGETQYF. In DNA form, the CDR3 reads TGTGCCAGCAGCTTTGCGGCAGGGGGCGAGACCCAGTACTTC.

This chain links TRBV30 with TRBJ1-4, with D perhaps matching TRBD1 (6 bases). The length of the CDR3 is 14 residues. Germline V gene sequence: CDR1 GTSNPN, CDR2 SVGIG (reference sequence). Trimming removed 2 bases from V and 8 bases from J, with 15 bases in between. CDR3: CAWSTGGAEEKLFF. CDR3 nucleotide sequence: TGTGCCTGGAGTACGGGGGGCGCGGAGGAAAAACTGTTTTTT.

The genes are TRBV18 and TRBJ2-1; D is possibly TRBD1 (6 bases). The V gene lost 2 bases and the J gene lost 0 bases, with 11 bases spanning the gap. CDR1 and CDR2 from the germline V gene are KGHSH and LQKENI. The CDR3 spans 16 residues. The CDR3 loop reads CASSPFSRGSYNEQFF. The CDR3 DNA is TGTGCCAGCTCACCATTCTCCAGGGGCTCCTACAATGAGCAGTTCTTC.

The chain recombines TRBV12-5 with TRBJ2-2; TRBD2 aligns across 8 bases. From germline, CDR1 is LGHNT and CDR2 FRNRAP. Trimming at V came to 1 base and at J to 8 bases, leaving 27 bases not matched to a gene. This CDR3 is built from 22 residues. CDR3 coding DNA: TGTGCTAGTGGTTTGGCCCACACTAGCGGACCGATGTTAGGGGGTTTAAAGGGGGAGCTGTTTTTT. Protein: CASGLAHTSGPMLGGLKGELFF.

In this sample, this clone turned up once. The chain combines TRBV7-3 with TRBJ1-5, with 7 nucleotides matching TRBD1. Germline V CDR1 and CDR2: SGHTA, FQGTGA. Trimming removed 2 bases from V and 3 bases from J; junction bases left unmatched: 16. This CDR3 has 19 residues. The CDR3 region has the DNA TGTGCCAGCAGCTTACCCCCTGCCGACAGGGACACAATCAATCAGCCCCAGCATTTT. It yields the protein CASSLPPADRDTINQPQHF.

The chain recombines TRBV18 with TRBJ1-5; TRBD1 matches 7 bases. CDR3 size: 15 residues. V was clipped by 5 bases and J by 4 bases; unmatched bases: 8. The germline V gene encodes CDR1 KGHSH and CDR2 LQKENI. Written as DNA, the CDR3 is TGTGCCAGCTCAACCCTTGGGACAGATAATCAGCCCCAGCATTTT. Its translation: CASSTLGTDNQPQHF.

The chain recombines TRBV7-3 with TRBJ2-3; D gene ambiguous. CDR1 and CDR2 (germline): SGHTA, FQGTGA. Trimming took off 2 bases at V and 0 bases at J, with 9 bases between the two ends. The CDR3 has 15 amino acids. CDR3 sequence: CASSLLYSSTDTQYF. The CDR3 bases are TGTGCCAGCAGCTTATTATACAGCAGCACAGATACGCAGTATTTT.

This chain joins TRBV7-8 and TRBJ1-4; TRBD1 might be the D (5 bases). Germline assignment: CDR1 SGHVS and CDR2 FQNEAQ. The CDR3 has 13 residues. Trimming took 5 bases from V and 5 from J, leaving 9 bases between them. The CDR3 region is CASSEGLNEKLFF. In DNA form, the CDR3 reads TGTGCCAGCAGCGAGGGACTAAATGAAAAACTGTTTTTT.

This chain joins TRBV7-9 and TRBJ2-7; 11 bases are a match to TRBD2. The CDR3 extends over 16 amino acids. The V gene's germline CDR1 is SEHNR and CDR2 FQNEAQ (reference sequence). V was clipped by 5 bases and J by 2 bases; unmatched bases: 8. CDR3: CASSQSGTSGTYEQYF. In nucleotides, the CDR3 is TGTGCCAGCAGCCAATCAGGGACTAGCGGAACCTACGAGCAGTACTTC.

CDR3 nucleotide sequence: TGCAGCGCGGGCAGGGGTTTGGCCTACGAGCAGTACTTC. This codes for CSAGRGLAYEQYF. The rearrangement uses TRBV29-1 and TRBJ2-7; D perhaps matches TRBD1 (6 bases). The germline V gene has CDR1 SQVTM and CDR2 ANQGSEA. The CDR3 has 13 amino acids. Between the trimmed V and J ends, which lost 7 bases and 2 bases, there was a span of 15 bases.